Listed below are T cell receptor beta chains from one sample, sequenced in a study of shared clonotypes between healthy human individuals. Profiled with immunoSEQ multiplex PCR; TCRdb holds only in-frame clones, not every one. Among 550,000 to 800,000 clones listed, about 74% were seen once. Input material: memory CD4+ T cells sorted from blood. These receptors were obtained from a woman aged 30 to 39 in good health. Each CDR3 is given with its conserved first and last residue. Fields, in order: clone size, J gene, D gene, V gene, CDR3 DNA, CDR3 protein. D genes are given only for firm matches. Where a row states a size, it is once, few, many or the class of an expanded clone; other rows omit it.

abundance: -
j_gene: TRBJ1-2
d_gene: -
v_gene: TRBV6-5
CDR3nt: TGTGCCACCGGGGTGGGTGGGGGCTACACCTTC
CDR3aa: CATGVGGGYTF

abundance: -
j_gene: TRBJ1-4
d_gene: -
v_gene: TRBV11-2
CDR3nt: TGTGCCAGCAGCTCAATACGGGGACGGCTTGCAACTAATGAAAAACTGTTTTTT
CDR3aa: CASSSIRGRLATNEKLFF

abundance: few
j_gene: TRBJ2-3
d_gene: -
v_gene: TRBV7-6
CDR3nt: TGTGCCAGCAGGCCTCGGACAGTAAACACAGATACGCAGTATTTT
CDR3aa: CASRPRTVNTDTQYF

abundance: -
j_gene: TRBJ1-2
d_gene: -
v_gene: TRBV28
CDR3nt: TGTGCCAGCACCCCGGGCGGAAGCAGCTATGGCTACACCTTC
CDR3aa: CASTPGGSSYGYTF

abundance: few
j_gene: TRBJ2-7
d_gene: -
v_gene: TRBV2
CDR3nt: TGTGCCAGCTCCTCGACGCCCCATTCCGAGCAGTACTTC
CDR3aa: CASSSTPHSEQYF

abundance: -
j_gene: TRBJ2-7
d_gene: -
v_gene: TRBV20-1
CDR3nt: TGCAGTGCCTTAAATACCTACGAGCAGTACTTC
CDR3aa: CSALNTYEQYF

abundance: -
j_gene: TRBJ2-7
d_gene: -
v_gene: TRBV6-6
CDR3nt: TGTGCCAGCAGACCTACGACTAGCTCCTACGAGCAGTACTTC
CDR3aa: CASRPTTSSYEQYF

abundance: -
j_gene: TRBJ2-2
d_gene: TRBD1
v_gene: TRBV7-9
CDR3nt: TGTGCCAGCAGCCGGGACAGTGACACCGGGGAGCTGTTTTTT
CDR3aa: CASSRDSDTGELFF

abundance: many
j_gene: TRBJ2-1
d_gene: -
v_gene: TRBV7-2
CDR3nt: TGTGCCAGCAGCATGGACAGCGCGCCCAGGAGTGAGCAGTTCTTC
CDR3aa: CASSMDSAPRSEQFF

abundance: -
j_gene: TRBJ2-1
d_gene: TRBD2
v_gene: TRBV7-2
CDR3nt: TGTGCCAGCAGCCCCCGAGGGCTAGCGGGAGGTCGGGCCTACAATGAGCAGTTCTTC
CDR3aa: CASSPRGLAGGRAYNEQFF

abundance: -
j_gene: TRBJ2-3
d_gene: -
v_gene: TRBV9
CDR3nt: TGTGCCAGCAGCGGACTTAGAGGGGGAGGAGCAGATACGCAGTATTTT
CDR3aa: CASSGLRGGGADTQYF

abundance: -
j_gene: TRBJ2-7
d_gene: -
v_gene: TRBV7-2
CDR3nt: TGTGCCAGCAGCTCGAGGCCCGGGGACGAGCAGTACTTC
CDR3aa: CASSSRPGDEQYF

abundance: -
j_gene: TRBJ1-5
d_gene: TRBD1
v_gene: TRBV7-8
CDR3nt: TGTGCCAGCAGCTTTGGTGTTCGGGACAGCTACAATCAGCCCCAGCATTTT
CDR3aa: CASSFGVRDSYNQPQHF

abundance: -
j_gene: TRBJ1-5
d_gene: -
v_gene: TRBV7-9
CDR3nt: TGTGCCAGCAGCTTAAACGACCAGCCCCAGCATTTT
CDR3aa: CASSLNDQPQHF

abundance: few
j_gene: TRBJ2-3
d_gene: -
v_gene: TRBV5-1
CDR3nt: TGCGCCAGCATGAGAGAGGCAGATACGCAGTATTTT
CDR3aa: CASMREADTQYF

abundance: -
j_gene: TRBJ1-2
d_gene: TRBD1
v_gene: TRBV6-9
CDR3nt: TGTGCCAGCAGCCGGGACAGTAACTATGGCTACACCTTC
CDR3aa: CASSRDSNYGYTF

abundance: few
j_gene: TRBJ2-7
d_gene: TRBD2
v_gene: TRBV5-1
CDR3nt: TGCGCCAGCAGCTTCCAAGCCGCTAGCGGGGGGTACGAGCAGTACTTC
CDR3aa: CASSFQAASGGYEQYF

abundance: -
j_gene: TRBJ1-5
d_gene: TRBD1
v_gene: TRBV18
CDR3nt: TGTGCCTCCGGACAGGGAGAAAGTCAGCCCCAGCATTTT
CDR3aa: CASGQGESQPQHF

abundance: -
j_gene: TRBJ2-1
d_gene: TRBD2
v_gene: TRBV6-1
CDR3nt: TGTGCCAGCCTAAGGACTAGCGGGGGGATAAATGAGCAGTTCTTC
CDR3aa: CASLRTSGGINEQFF

abundance: -
j_gene: TRBJ2-7
d_gene: -
v_gene: TRBV6-1
CDR3nt: TGTGCCAGCAAGATCGGCCAGTCTCCCGTCTTCGAGCAGTACTTC
CDR3aa: CASKIGQSPVFEQYF

abundance: few
j_gene: TRBJ1-2
d_gene: TRBD1
v_gene: TRBV28
CDR3nt: TGTGCCAGCAGCCCGGGACAGGGGGCGCGGTTCTATGGCTACACCTTC
CDR3aa: CASSPGQGARFYGYTF

abundance: -
j_gene: TRBJ1-5
d_gene: TRBD1
v_gene: TRBV10-3
CDR3nt: TGTGCCATCAGCAAGACAGGGGGGGACCAGCCCCAGCATTTT
CDR3aa: CAISKTGGDQPQHF

abundance: -
j_gene: TRBJ2-1
d_gene: TRBD2
v_gene: TRBV27
CDR3nt: TGTGCCAGCGCCAGGACTAGCGGGTACAATGAGCAGTTCTTC
CDR3aa: CASARTSGYNEQFF

abundance: -
j_gene: TRBJ1-6
d_gene: TRBD1
v_gene: TRBV5-1
CDR3nt: TGCGCCAGCAGCTCAGGACAGGGAGGTTCACCCCTCCACTTT
CDR3aa: CASSSGQGGSPLHF

abundance: -
j_gene: TRBJ1-4
d_gene: TRBD1
v_gene: TRBV27
CDR3nt: TGTGCCAGCAGCCGGGACAGGGGCAATGAAAAACTGTTTTTT
CDR3aa: CASSRDRGNEKLFF

abundance: -
j_gene: TRBJ1-3
d_gene: TRBD1
v_gene: TRBV10-3
CDR3nt: TGTGCCACAACGTCGGGACAGGGGATACAACTCTCGGGAAACACCATATATTTT
CDR3aa: CATTSGQGIQLSGNTIYF

abundance: -
j_gene: TRBJ1-1
d_gene: -
v_gene: TRBV7-2
CDR3nt: TGTGCCAGCAGCTCCTGGGGAAGAGGGGGGAGTACTGAAGCTTTCTTT
CDR3aa: CASSSWGRGGSTEAFF

abundance: -
j_gene: TRBJ2-1
d_gene: -
v_gene: TRBV2
CDR3nt: TGTGCCAGCACCGGCTTAGCGGCGGTCGACAATGAGCAGTTCTTC
CDR3aa: CASTGLAAVDNEQFF

abundance: once
j_gene: TRBJ1-5
d_gene: -
v_gene: TRBV2
CDR3nt: TGTGCCAGCAGTCGGTGGGAGGGATCCCAGCCCCAGCATTTT
CDR3aa: CASSRWEGSQPQHF

abundance: -
j_gene: TRBJ2-1
d_gene: -
v_gene: TRBV28
CDR3nt: TGTGCCAGCACCCCCAGCGAGTTTTACAATGAGCAGTTCTTC
CDR3aa: CASTPSEFYNEQFF

abundance: -
j_gene: TRBJ2-3
d_gene: -
v_gene: TRBV2
CDR3nt: TGTGCCAGCGGGAGACAGGGCGGGGGCACAGATACGCAGTATTTT
CDR3aa: CASGRQGGGTDTQYF

abundance: few
j_gene: TRBJ2-7
d_gene: -
v_gene: TRBV5-1
CDR3nt: TGCGCCAGCAGCTTGGGCGGGGACTCCTACGAGCAGTACTTC
CDR3aa: CASSLGGDSYEQYF

abundance: -
j_gene: TRBJ2-2
d_gene: -
v_gene: TRBV11-2
CDR3nt: TGTGCCAGCAGAACTGACAGAATCGGGGAGCTGTTTTTT
CDR3aa: CASRTDRIGELFF

abundance: -
j_gene: TRBJ1-1
d_gene: -
v_gene: TRBV11-2
CDR3nt: TGTGCCAGCAGCCGAAATTCGAACACTGAAGCTTTCTTT
CDR3aa: CASSRNSNTEAFF

abundance: -
j_gene: TRBJ2-5
d_gene: TRBD1
v_gene: TRBV7-2
CDR3nt: TGTGCCAGCAGCTTAGGGGACAGGAAAGAGACCCAGTACTTC
CDR3aa: CASSLGDRKETQYF

abundance: -
j_gene: TRBJ1-2
d_gene: -
v_gene: TRBV11-2
CDR3nt: TGTGCCAGCTCCCCGGCAGGCGCACTTTCTAACTATGGCTACACCTTC
CDR3aa: CASSPAGALSNYGYTF

abundance: -
j_gene: TRBJ2-3
d_gene: TRBD2
v_gene: TRBV4-2
CDR3nt: TGTGCCAGCAGCCAAGAATTGGTGGGACTAGCGGGACTAGATACGCAGTATTTT
CDR3aa: CASSQELVGLAGLDTQYF

abundance: -
j_gene: TRBJ2-7
d_gene: -
v_gene: TRBV11-2
CDR3nt: TGTGCCAGCAGCTTAAGCTGGGAGCAGTACTTC
CDR3aa: CASSLSWEQYF

abundance: once
j_gene: TRBJ2-7
d_gene: -
v_gene: TRBV27
CDR3nt: TGTGCCAGCAGCTCGCTGAGAATTCCCTACGAGCAGTACTTC
CDR3aa: CASSSLRIPYEQYF

abundance: -
j_gene: TRBJ2-7
d_gene: -
v_gene: TRBV6-5
CDR3nt: TGTGCCAGCACTAAGGGGATGGCCTACGAGCAGTACTTC
CDR3aa: CASTKGMAYEQYF

abundance: -
j_gene: TRBJ2-1
d_gene: -
v_gene: TRBV27
CDR3nt: TGTGCCAGCAGTTCCTACATGACACCAGGAAGAAAAAATGAGCAGTTCTTC
CDR3aa: CASSSYMTPGRKNEQFF

abundance: -
j_gene: TRBJ2-1
d_gene: -
v_gene: TRBV5-1
CDR3nt: TGCGCCAGCAGCTTGGGACAGGGAGGTTACAATGAGCAGTTCTTC
CDR3aa: CASSLGQGGYNEQFF

abundance: -
j_gene: TRBJ1-1
d_gene: TRBD1
v_gene: TRBV18
CDR3nt: TGTGCCAGCTCAGGGTCAGACAGGGTGAACACTGAAGCTTTCTTT
CDR3aa: CASSGSDRVNTEAFF